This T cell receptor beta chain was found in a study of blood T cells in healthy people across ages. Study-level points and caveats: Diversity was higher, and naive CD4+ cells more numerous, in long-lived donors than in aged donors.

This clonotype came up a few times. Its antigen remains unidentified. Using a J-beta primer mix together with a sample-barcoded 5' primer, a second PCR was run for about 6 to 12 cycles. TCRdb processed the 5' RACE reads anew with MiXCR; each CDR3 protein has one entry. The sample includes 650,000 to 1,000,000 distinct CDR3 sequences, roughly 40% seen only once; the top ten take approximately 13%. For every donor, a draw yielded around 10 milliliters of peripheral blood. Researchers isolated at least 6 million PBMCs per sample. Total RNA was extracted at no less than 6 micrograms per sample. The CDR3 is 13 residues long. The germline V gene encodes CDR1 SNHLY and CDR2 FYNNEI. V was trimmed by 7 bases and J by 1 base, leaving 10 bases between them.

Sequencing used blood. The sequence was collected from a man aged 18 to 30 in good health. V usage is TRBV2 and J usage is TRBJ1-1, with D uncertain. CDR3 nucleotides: TGTGCCAGCACCGGGAACCGGAACACTGAAGCTTTCTTT. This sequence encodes CASTGNRNTEAFF.